This T cell receptor (beta chain) appears in the sequencing data of a study of blood T cell repertoires in COVID-19. As for the study in general: There were acute and convalescent COVID-19 samples, and they came from the United States, Italy and Spain. Sample material is recorded as cDNA or gDNA derived from T cells, B-cell-depleted T cells, or PBMCs.

V was clipped by 4 bases and J by 2 bases, with 18 bases between them. Germline CDR1 SGHRS, CDR2 YFSETQ. This CDR3 contains 16 residues. In the original analysis: Amplification of reference gene primers provided the estimated nucleated cell counts. Here immunoSEQ multiplex PCR was the method, and the copy in TCRdb shows in-frame clones only, minus some. D and trimming were read from the DNA, whereas the V and J calls and clone size are those reported in that table. The top ten clones hold roughly 38% of a sample with 84,000 or so clones, approximately 78% of them seen once. Followed over time, Seattle patients had been enrolled while infection was active.

The TCR originated in a man between 60 and 75 years old with COVID-19, enrolled during active disease. The rearrangement links TRBV5-1 to TRBJ1-2, with D perhaps matching TRBD1 (5 bases). The sample consisted of peripheral blood. The CDR3 region has the DNA TGCGCCAGCAGCCCTACTGCCCATCCAGGGAACTATGGCTACACCTTC. Amino acids: CASSPTAHPGNYGYTF. Full variable domain (outside the CDR3, taken from reference TRBV5-1 and TRBJ1-2): KAGVTQTPRYLIKTRGQQVTLSCSPISGHRSVSWYQQTPGQGLQFLFEYFSETQRNKGNFPGRFSGRQFSNSRSEMNVSTLELGDSALYLCASSPTAHPGNYGYTFGSGTRLTVV.